This TCR beta chain was recorded in a study of T cells after posttransplantation cyclophosphamide. Methotrexate plus calcineurin inhibitor accompanied controls' myeloablative marrow transplants; sampling was 1 year later. Assay: immunoSEQ multiplex PCR; the TCRdb copy retains only in-frame clones and omits some. The sample contains 9,000 to 15,000 clones, about 86% of which appear only once. Sequencing used PBMCs, obtained about 370 days after allogeneic stem cell transplant with calcineurin inhibitor and methotrexate. This clonotype was obtained from a male patient aged 25-45 years who received an allogeneic stem cell transplant from an unrelated donor, was CMV-positive, and had acute GVHD only. Some T cells could come from the graft donor.

In DNA, the CDR3 is TGCGCCAGCAGCCAGAGGGGACTAGCGGGCCGAGAGACCCAGTACTTC. Residues: CASSQRGLAGRETQYF. V gene TRBV4-1 combines with J gene TRBJ2-5; TRBD2 matches at 12 bases. The junction had 6 bases not matched to a gene; V was cut back by 3 bases and J by 4 bases. CDR1 and CDR2 from the germline V gene are MGHRA and YSYEKL. The CDR3 is made up of 16 amino acids.